The next 21 T cell receptor beta chains were all read from a single sample in a study of shared clonotypes between healthy human individuals. TCRdb's copy holds only in-frame clones and misses some; the assay was immunoSEQ multiplex PCR. Here the sample spans roughly 650,000 clones, roughly 96% being singletons. It was CD45RO-negative cells, positively selected for CCR7, that made up naive CD8 cells, with terminally differentiated effector memory CD45RA+ cells excluded. Source material: naive CD8+ T cells sorted from blood. These receptors were taken from a woman in her twenties or thirties in good health.

This chain links TRBV30 with TRBJ2-5; D not certain. This CDR3 is built from 12 residues. Per germline, CDR1 GTSNPN and CDR2 SVGIG (reference sequence). The germline V and J ends were trimmed by 4 bases and 0 bases, with 6 bases remaining between them. In DNA, the CDR3 is TGTGCCTGGACATTGTACCAAGAGACCCAGTACTTC. It codes for CAWTLYQETQYF.

This chain connects TRBV5-6 to TRBJ2-5; weak D call: TRBD2 (6 bases). The length of the CDR3 is 15 residues. The V end lost 2 bases, the J end lost 5 bases, and 16 bases lay between the germline ends. Germline V gene data show CDR1 as SGHDT and CDR2 as YYEEEE. This CDR3 reads CASSLTSSGRETQYF. In DNA form, the CDR3 reads TGTGCCAGCAGCTTAACATCAAGCGGGCGGGAGACCCAGTACTTC.

V gene TRBV27 combines with J gene TRBJ2-2; no clear D gene. V was shortened by 2 bases and J by 2 bases, with 12 bases between the two germline ends. The germline V gene encodes CDR1 MNHEY and CDR2 SMNVEV (reference sequence). The CDR3 totals 16 residues. For the CDR3, the DNA is TGTGCCAGCAGTTTAAGGCCGCTCTTAAACACCGGGGAGCTGTTTTTT. Translated: CASSLRPLLNTGELFF.

V gene TRBV9 combines with J gene TRBJ2-1; TRBD2 matches 8 bases. This CDR3 contains 16 residues. CDR1 and CDR2 from the germline V gene are SGDLS and YYNGEE. The trim removed 4 bases at V and 0 bases at J, leaving 6 bases unmatched. Here the CDR3 reads CASSTQREISYNEQFF. CDR3 in DNA: TGTGCCAGCAGCACCCAGCGGGAGATCTCCTACAATGAGCAGTTCTTC.

The chain joins TRBV19 to TRBJ2-1; 7 nucleotides agree with TRBD1. V lost 5 bases, J lost 2 bases, and 3 bases stayed unmatched. The germline V gene encodes CDR1 LNHDA and CDR2 SQIVND (reference sequence). The CDR3 length is 14 residues. CDR3 sequence reads: CASSYGTAYNEQFF. In DNA form, the CDR3 reads TGTGCCAGTAGTTACGGGACAGCCTACAATGAGCAGTTCTTC.

The rearrangement uses TRBV5-8 and TRBJ1-1, with D tentatively TRBD1 (6 bases). Germline CDR1 reads SGHTS; CDR2 reads YDEGEE. The V end lost 5 bases, the J end lost 3 bases, and 14 bases lay between the germline ends. The CDR3 consists of 14 residues. CDR3 amino acids: CASSQIQGHTEAFF. The CDR3 DNA sequence: TGTGCCAGCAGTCAAATACAGGGCCACACTGAAGCTTTCTTT.

V and J are TRBV5-6 and TRBJ1-6; D remains unclear. Germline values: CDR1 SGHDT, CDR2 YYEEEE. V lost 3 bases, J lost 14 bases, and 15 bases lay in between. The CDR3 length is 13 residues. In nucleotides, the CDR3 is TGTGCCAGCAGCTCCAATAACGACGCGGCCCTCCACTTT. Protein sequence: CASSSNNDAALHF.

The J gene is TRBJ2-5, the V gene TRBV4-1; TRBD2 matches 10 bases. The J segment lost 2 bases and the V segment lost 3 bases, leaving 0 bases of the junction unmatched. The CDR3 runs 14 residues. The germline V gene has CDR1 MGHRA and CDR2 YSYEKL. CDR3 DNA: TGCGCCAGCAGCCAGACTAGCGGGCAAGAGACCCAGTACTTC. Residues: CASSQTSGQETQYF.

This chain links TRBV27 with TRBJ2-1, with TRBD2 matching over 9 bases. The length of the CDR3 is 15 residues. The V gene end was trimmed by 2 bases and the J gene end by 4 bases; junction bases not matched to a gene: 3. Germline V CDR1 and CDR2: MNHEY, SMNVEV (reference sequence). This chain's CDR3 is CASSLAGGPYNEQFF. The CDR3 DNA reads TGTGCCAGCAGTTTAGCGGGAGGGCCGTACAATGAGCAGTTCTTC.

This clone came up once. V gene TRBV19 combines with J gene TRBJ1-3; D call uncertain. Germline V gene lookup returns CDR1 LNHDA and CDR2 SQIVND (reference sequence). Trimming stripped 4 bases from V and 4 bases from J, with 17 bases between. The CDR3 has 16 residues. The CDR3 DNA follows: TGTGCCAGTAGTACCCAGACGGCAGAAGGGGGAAACACCATATATTTT. Protein sequence: CASSTQTAEGGNTIYF.

The V gene is TRBV29-1, the J gene TRBJ2-1; 8 positions agree with TRBD1. J lost 3 bases, V lost 2 bases, and 3 bases had no gene match. The germline gives CDR1 SQVTM, CDR2 ANQGSEA. The CDR3 spans 14 residues. DNA of the CDR3: TGCAGCGTTGAACAGGGGGCGGGCTACAATGAGCAGTTCTTC. Its protein is CSVEQGAGYNEQFF.

This sequence joins TRBV5-6 and TRBJ2-6, with TRBD2 matching over 7 bases. The germline V gene has CDR1 SGHDT and CDR2 YYEEEE. The junction had 7 bases not matched to a gene; V was cut back by 1 base and J by 3 bases. The CDR3 extends over 17 amino acids. CDR3 protein: CASSLLAGDFGANVLTF. The CDR3 nucleotides are TGTGCCAGCAGCTTGTTGGCGGGAGATTTTGGGGCCAACGTCCTGACTTTC.

The V call is TRBV7-9, the J call TRBJ2-7, with D possibly matching TRBD2 (6 bases). Germline V CDR1 and CDR2: SEHNR, FQNEAQ (reference sequence). The ends were cut back, 5 bases at V and 5 bases at J, with 13 bases in the middle. This CDR3 comprises 13 residues. This CDR3 is CASSPQGLNEQYF. DNA of the CDR3: TGTGCCAGCAGCCCGCAGGGACTTAACGAGCAGTACTTC.

The chain combines TRBV9 with TRBJ1-1; D gene unclear. This CDR3 has 14 residues. Germline values: CDR1 SGDLS, CDR2 YYNGEE. V was pared by 2 bases and J by 4 bases, with 12 bases between. The DNA for the CDR3 is TGTGCCAGCAGCGTGGCGGGCTCCGGCACTGAAGCTTTCTTT. Translation: CASSVAGSGTEAFF.

The genes are TRBV2 and TRBJ2-1; D call uncertain. The length of the CDR3 is 13 residues. V lost 1 base and J lost 0, with 1 base in between. The germline gives CDR1 SNHLY, CDR2 FYNNEI. The CDR3 nucleotides read TGTGCCAGCAGTGAAGGCTCCTACAATGAGCAGTTCTTC. The encoded protein is CASSEGSYNEQFF.

The chain uses TRBV6-1 and TRBJ2-7, with 14 nucleotides matching TRBD2. Trimming at V came to 6 bases and at J to 5 bases, leaving 6 bases not matched to a gene. This CDR3 spans 15 amino acids. Germline V gene sequence: CDR1 MNHNS, CDR2 SASEGT. The CDR3 sequence: CASSVPGLAGDEQYF. CDR3 bases: TGTGCCAGCAGCGTTCCGGGACTAGCGGGAGACGAGCAGTACTTC.

V gene TRBV27 combines with J gene TRBJ2-7; 8 nucleotides line up with TRBD2. J gave up 1 base and V 4 bases, and 3 bases lay outside the gene matches. The CDR3 is 14 amino acids. CDR1 and CDR2 from the germline V gene are MNHEY and SMNVEV (reference sequence). CDR3 nucleotides: TGTGCCAGCAGTTCCGGGACTAGATCCTACGAGCAGTACTTC. Its protein product is CASSSGTRSYEQYF.

The chain carries TRBV19 and TRBJ2-7; 9 nucleotides align to TRBD1. V dropped 10 bases and J dropped 3; count of bases not matched to a gene: 7. CDR3 length: 13 residues. Looked up from germline, CDR1 is LNHDA and CDR2 is SQIVND (reference sequence). The CDR3 nucleotides are TGTGCCACAACAGGGGGCACAATCTACGAGCAGTACTTC. Its translation is CATTGGTIYEQYF.

The V and J genes are TRBV5-5 and TRBJ2-5; 13 bases line up with TRBD2. Germline V gene lookup returns CDR1 SGHKS and CDR2 YYEKEE (reference sequence). With V trimmed by 4 bases and J by 5 bases, 8 bases remained unmatched. The CDR3 sequence is 16 residues long. CDR3 sequence reads: CASSVGLAGVAETQYF. The CDR3 region has the DNA TGTGCCAGCAGCGTTGGACTAGCGGGAGTTGCGGAGACCCAGTACTTC.

This rearrangement joins TRBV28 to TRBJ2-3; no clear D. The germline V and J ends were trimmed by 7 bases and 0 bases, with 11 bases remaining between them. CDR3 length equals 14 residues. CDR1 MDHEN and CDR2 SYDVKM come from the germline V gene. CDR3 nucleotides: TGTGCCAGCAACCGGGCAACTAGCACAGATACGCAGTATTTT. It specifies CASNRATSTDTQYF. The variable domain in full, completed from reference TRBV28 and TRBJ2-3, reads DVKVTQSSRYLVKRTGEKVFLECVQDMDHENMFWYRQDPGLGLRLIYFSYDVKMKEKGDIPEGYSVSREKKERFSLILESASTNQTSMYLCASNRATSTDTQYFGPGTRLTVL.

Only one count was recorded for this clone. Other DNA sequences from this sample encode an identical CDR3 as well. The chain combines TRBV9 with TRBJ2-7, with D tentatively TRBD2 (6 bases). The ends were cut back, 0 bases at V and 4 bases at J, with 11 bases in the middle. Germline CDR1 and CDR2: SGDLS and YYNGEE. This CDR3 is built from 14 residues. The CDR3 DNA reads as TGTGCCAGCAGCGTAGGCGGGGAATCTTACGAGCAGTACTTC. Protein sequence: CASSVGGESYEQYF.